This TCR beta chain was retrieved from a study of T cell changes during pregnancy in multiple sclerosis (dated by TCRdb to about 2019). Regarding the research as a whole: The study examined how the T cell repertoire changed over the course of pregnancy in women with multiple sclerosis.

Library prep was done by the immunoSEQ multiplex PCR assay. The table was pulled from immuneACCESS by TCRdb, which kept in-frame rearrangements only. Such tables lose some clones; where checked, under half of the loss comes from unresolved V genes, and the rest has no known cause. For this sample there are approximately 50,000 clones; 90% appear just once. Jointly, the top ten make up over 5% of the sample. The CDR1 and CDR2 encoded by the germline V gene are MRHNA and SNTAGT. The CDR3 goes from the cysteine to the phenylalanine over 15 residues. Left in the record is the CDR3 DNA by itself, 45 bases read in frame from the first base. A distance of 14 bases separates the germline ends of V and J, which lose 7 bases and 2 bases respectively. About this clone itself: Its antigen remains undetermined. No base quality values were provided; no much bigger clone lies one nucleotide off.

The chain was built from TRBV6-4 and TRBJ2-2; TRBD2 is a weak D gene call, 6 bases matching. This receptor was obtained from a female donor in good health, enrolled as a control in a pregnancy study. This specimen was peripheral blood, taken in the third trimester of pregnancy. The nucleotide sequence is given as TGTGCCAGCAACAGACTAGTGGGTAACACCGGGGAGCTGTTTTTT. It is translated as CASNRLVGNTGELFF.